What follows describes a single T cell receptor beta chain. This sample stems from a study of cytomegalovirus exposure and HLA in healthy donors. V was trimmed by 8 bases and J by 2 bases, leaving 15 bases between them. From germline, CDR1 is SGHAT and CDR2 FQNNGV. CDR3 size: 14 residues. It was with 60 Vbeta and 13 Jbeta primers that the PCR ran. Sequenced by immunoSEQ multiplex PCR; TCRdb stores in-frame clones only, minus some. The data hold approximately 190,000 clones, with around 85% observed a single time. The chain uses TRBV11-2 and TRBJ1-2; D perhaps matches TRBD1 (6 bases). The specimen sequenced was PBMCs. This receptor was obtained from a man between 45 and 60 years old in good health and CMV-seronegative. The CDR3 DNA reads TGTGCCAGCGTGCCGGGACAAGGAAACTATGGCTACACCTTC. This codes for CASVPGQGNYGYTF.